Each of the 18 T cell receptor beta chains below was sequenced from the same sample in a study of Graves' ophthalmopathy and Graves' hyperthyroidism. Amplified material comprised TCR beta CDR3 regions derived from RNA transcripts. HTBI-primed RT-PCR formed the first round, and a multiplex PCR formed the second. TCRdb itself ran the multiplex PCR reads through MiXCR, one entry per CDR3 protein. The data contain over a million distinct CDR3 sequences, about 38% of them seen just once; the ten biggest clones take up 11%. The sequencing sample was made of peripheral blood or thyroid tissue (not recorded which). All receptors derive from an adult man with Graves' hyperthyroidism.

The sample holds many counts of this clonotype. V gene TRBV19 combines with J gene TRBJ2-5; D tentatively reads TRBD1 or TRBD2 (5 bases each). Looked up from germline, CDR1 is LNHDA and CDR2 is SQIVND (reference sequence). The CDR3 length is 16 residues. Between the trimmed V and J ends, which lost 1 base and 5 bases, there was a span of 17 bases. The chain's CDR3 is CASSIGGRDVAETQYF. The DNA of the CDR3 is TGTGCCAGTAGTATAGGAGGCAGGGACGTAGCGGAGACCCAGTACTTC.

This clonotype was detected only a few times. The rearrangement uses TRBV2 and TRBJ1-1; D gene ambiguous. V was trimmed by 4 bases and J by 5 bases, leaving 17 bases between them. CDR1 SNHLY and CDR2 FYNNEI come from the germline V gene. The CDR3 totals 15 residues. Here the CDR3 DNA reads TGTGCCAGCAGTGCTGCCTGGGGTGCGGGGACTGAAGCTTTCTTT. Encoded protein: CASSAAWGAGTEAFF.

As regards this clonotype: The germline gene is not matched at one end of the junction; a read error may be the cause. This sequence joins TRBV2 and TRBJ1-2; TRBD1 agrees at 7 bases. Germline assignment: CDR1 SNHLY and CDR2 FYNNEI. The CDR3 spans 13 residues. The CDR3 loop is CASSSASRQGRGF. The CDR3 DNA reads TGTGCCAGCAGCTCCGCATCCAGACAGGGCCGAGGGTTC.

This clonotype was observed at least ten times. The chain couples TRBV4-3 to TRBJ1-2; D gene ambiguous. The CDR3 is 13 amino acids. Germline V CDR1 and CDR2: LGHNA, YSLEER. Trimming removed 2 bases from V and 2 bases from J, with 6 bases in between. The CDR3 spells CASSQQENYGYTF. As DNA, the CDR3 is TGCGCCAGCAGCCAACAGGAGAACTATGGCTACACCTTC.

J is TRBJ1-4 and V is TRBV10-2; tentative D call: TRBD1 (5 bases). This CDR3 contains 17 residues. V was trimmed by 4 bases and J by 0 bases, leaving 15 bases between them. Germline assignment: CDR1 WSHSY and CDR2 SAAADI. CDR3 coding DNA: TGCGCCAGCAGTGCCGGTAGCGGGGCAGCAACTAATGAAAAACTGTTTTTT. Its translation: CASSAGSGAATNEKLFF.

The sample holds many counts of this clonotype. This sequence joins TRBV5-8 and TRBJ2-7; D ambiguous. Trimming took off 6 bases at V and 2 bases at J, with 9 bases between the two ends. Germline-derived CDR1 and CDR2 are SGHTS and YDEGEE. The CDR3 length is 12 residues. The CDR3, as DNA: TGTGCCAGCACCTCTAGTCCCTACGAGCAGTACTTC. Its protein is CASTSSPYEQYF.

There are many counts of this clonotype. The CDR3 DNA is TGTGCCATCAGGGACTTTTCCTACGAGCAGTACTTC. It is translated as CAIRDFSYEQYF. This chain links TRBV10-3 with TRBJ2-7, with D possibly TRBD2 on 5 matching bases. The V gene's germline CDR1 is ENHRY and CDR2 SYGVKD. Trimming removed 6 bases from V and 1 base from J, with 7 bases in between. This CDR3 comprises 12 residues.

The chain recombines TRBV12-3 or TRBV12-4 with TRBJ1-4; unclear D gene. The CDR3 is made up of 16 amino acids. V lost 3 bases and J lost 3, with 14 bases in between. CDR3 loop: CASSLIAGDANEKLFF. The CDR3 DNA is TGTGCCAGCAGTTTGATAGCGGGCGATGCTAATGAAAAACTGTTTTTT.

The chain has TRBV19 and TRBJ2-2; 8 nucleotides match TRBD1. There are 17 residues in the CDR3. The V and J ends lost 4 bases and 9 bases, in that order; junction bases with no gene match: 16. Germline V lookup: CDR1 LNHDA, CDR2 SQIVND (reference sequence). CDR3 sequence reads: CASSTYRTGMILRELFF. The DNA of the CDR3 is TGTGCCAGTAGTACCTACCGGACAGGGATGATTCTACGGGAGCTGTTTTTT.

This clonotype has more than one count but fewer than ten. The gene calls are TRBV20-1 and TRBJ1-5, with D hard to call. The CDR3 length is 14 residues. Germline V gene data show CDR1 as DFQATT and CDR2 as SNEGSKA (reference sequence). The V end was cut by 4 bases, the J end by 0 bases, with 10 bases between. CDR3 sequence (DNA): TGCAGTGCTAAACAGACTATTAGCAATCAGCCCCAGCATTTT. Translated, it gives CSAKQTISNQPQHF.

In its sample, this clonotype was seen many times. V and J are TRBV12-3 or TRBV12-4 and TRBJ2-5, with D possibly matching TRBD2 (5 bases). CDR3 length: 14 residues. Trimming shortened V by 3 bases and J by 5 bases, and 13 bases separated the two germline ends. In DNA form, the CDR3 reads TGTGCCAGCAGTTTTCTCCCACTAGTGGAGACCCAGTACTTC. Its translation: CASSFLPLVETQYF.

As for this clonotype: Germline is not matched at one junction end, which may reflect a read error. This rearrangement joins TRBV14 to TRBJ2-7; a weak D match, TRBD2 (7 bases). Germline V gene sequence: CDR1 SGHDN, CDR2 FVKESK. CDR3 length: 15 amino acids. CDR3 nucleotides: TGTGCCACCAGCAGCGCGGCAGGGGACTACGGCGAGCAGTACTTC. Its protein product is CATSSAAGDYGEQYF.

This clonotype was seen a few times. V gene TRBV12-3 or TRBV12-4 combines with J gene TRBJ2-6; maybe TRBD2 (6 bases). V lost 7 bases, J lost 4 bases, and 11 bases lay in between. The length of the CDR3 is 14 residues. The CDR3, as DNA: TGTGCCAGCACCTCCCGGGAGGGGGCCAACGTCCTGACTTTC. Protein sequence: CASTSREGANVLTF.

V gene TRBV28 combines with J gene TRBJ2-6; 8 bases map to TRBD1. Germline-derived CDR1 and CDR2 are MDHEN and SYDVKM. The CDR3 has 15 amino acids. V was clipped by 10 bases and J by 4 bases; unmatched bases: 9. The CDR3 sequence is CATYQGAGGANVLTF. DNA for the CDR3: TGTGCCACGTACCAGGGGGCTGGGGGGGCCAACGTCCTGACTTTC.

The genes are TRBV6-4 and TRBJ2-7, with TRBD2 as a possible D gene (6 bases). Germline CDR1 MRHNA, CDR2 SNTAGT. V lost 8 bases, J lost 6 bases, and 14 bases lay in between. The length of the CDR3 is 12 residues. As DNA, the CDR3 is TGTGCCAGCGGAGGGGTAGGGAGCGAGCAGTACTTC. It translates to CASGGVGSEQYF.

Ten or more counts support this clonotype. V usage is TRBV12-3 or TRBV12-4 and J usage is TRBJ1-2; tentative D call: TRBD1 (6 bases). This CDR3 has 13 amino acids. V was cut by 3 bases and J by 8 bases, with 13 bases left in between. Here the CDR3 DNA reads TGTGCCAGCAGTTTGGGGGCAAGGCGGGGCTACACCTTC. Translating gives CASSLGARRGYTF.

The chain is built from TRBV19 and TRBJ1-5; unclear D gene. Germline CDR1 is LNHDA and CDR2 is SQIVND (reference sequence). V gave up 11 bases and J gave up 6 bases, with 11 bases separating them. This CDR3 is 11 amino acids long. CDR3 nucleotides: TGTGCCGCGGCAGTGGGTCAGCCCCAGCATTTT. This gives the protein CAAAVGQPQHF.

This clonotype came up a few times. V and J are TRBV2 and TRBJ1-3; no definite D call. Trimming stripped 5 bases from V and 0 bases from J, with 8 bases between. CDR1 SNHLY and CDR2 FYNNEI come from the germline V gene. The CDR3 is 14 amino acids. CDR3 nucleotide sequence: TGTGCCAGCAGTTCACAAATCTCTGGAAACACCATATATTTT. It translates to CASSSQISGNTIYF.